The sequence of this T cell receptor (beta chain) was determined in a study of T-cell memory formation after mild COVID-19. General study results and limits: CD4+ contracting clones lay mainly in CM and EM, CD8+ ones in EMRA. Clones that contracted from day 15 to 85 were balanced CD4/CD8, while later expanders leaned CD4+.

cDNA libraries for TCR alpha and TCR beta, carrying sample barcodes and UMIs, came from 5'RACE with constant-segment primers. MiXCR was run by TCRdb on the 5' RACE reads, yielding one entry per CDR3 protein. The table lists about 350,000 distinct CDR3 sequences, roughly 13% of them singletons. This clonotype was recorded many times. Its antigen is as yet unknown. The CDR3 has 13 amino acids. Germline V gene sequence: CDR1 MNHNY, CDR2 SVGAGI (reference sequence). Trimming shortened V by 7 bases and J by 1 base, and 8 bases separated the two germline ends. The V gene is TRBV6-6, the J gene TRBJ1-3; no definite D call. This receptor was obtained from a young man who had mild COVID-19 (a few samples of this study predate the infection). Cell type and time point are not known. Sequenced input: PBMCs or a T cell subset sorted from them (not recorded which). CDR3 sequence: CASIQQSGNTIYF. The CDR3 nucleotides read TGTGCCAGCATCCAACAATCTGGAAACACCATATATTTT.